These T cell receptor beta chains were read from a single sample in a study of shared clonotypes between healthy human individuals. Sequenced by immunoSEQ multiplex PCR; TCRdb stores in-frame clones only, minus some. The sample carries 450,000 to 600,000 clones, around 80% recorded once. Sequencing was performed on PBMCs. The receptors originated from a woman in her thirties or forties in good health. Some clones in this sample may be carry-over from other donors' samples. The CDR3 runs from the conserved cysteine through the conserved F or W. The D gene is left open where the match is weak. Not all rows give a size; the values are once, few, many and, for expanded clones, a class.

TRBJ2-1 few NA TRBV5-5 TGTGCCAGCAGCTTGACAGGAGACAATGAGCAGTTCTTC CASSLTGDNEQFF
TRBJ2-2 NA NA TRBV7-6 TGTGCCAGCAGCGTTGACAGGAACACCGGGGAGCTGTTTTTT CASSVDRNTGELFF
TRBJ2-7 NA NA TRBV19 TGTGCCAGTAGTATGACCACAGGGTTCGAGCAGTACTTC CASSMTTGFEQYF
TRBJ2-7 once TRBD1 TRBV7-9 TGTGCCAGCAGTCGGACAGGGATGGACGAGCAGTACTTC CASSRTGMDEQYF
TRBJ2-4 NA TRBD2 TRBV27 TGTGCCAGCAGTTCCACTAGCGGGACCACTACCGGGTCCAAAAACATTCAGTACTTC CASSSTSGTTTGSKNIQYF
TRBJ1-4 few NA TRBV30 TGTGCCTGGAGCCTACGGAATGAAAAACTGTTTTTT CAWSLRNEKLFF
TRBJ2-3 NA TRBD2 TRBV18 TGTGCCAGCTCACCCCAGCGGGGCGCGGGCACAGATACGCAGTATTTT CASSPQRGAGTDTQYF
TRBJ1-2 many TRBD1 TRBV19 TGTGCCAGTAGTGCCGGGACAGGGCTTGGCTACACCTTC CASSAGTGLGYTF
TRBJ1-2 NA TRBD1 TRBV18 TGTGCCAGCTCACTAGCCGGGACAGTAAACTATGGCTACACCTTC CASSLAGTVNYGYTF
TRBJ2-7 once TRBD2 TRBV4-2 TGTGCCAGCAGCCAAGGTCTCCCCGGGACTAGCGGGAGAAGCTCCTACGAGCAGTACTTC CASSQGLPGTSGRSSYEQYF
TRBJ2-7 few NA TRBV5-1 TGCGCCAGCAGCTTGGGGTACGAGCAGTACTTC CASSLGYEQYF
TRBJ1-4 NA TRBD1 TRBV6-5 TGTGCCAGCAGTCAGGCCGGGACAGGAGGGGAAAAACTGTTTTTT CASSQAGTGGEKLFF
TRBJ2-5 NA TRBD2 TRBV10-3 TGTGCCATCAGTGATCTAGCGGGAGCTGCCGGCGAGACCCAGTACTTC CAISDLAGAAGETQYF
TRBJ2-3 NA TRBD2 TRBV11-2 TGTGCCAGCAGCGCATTAGCGGGAGGGACGGCAGATACGCAGTATTTT CASSALAGGTADTQYF
TRBJ2-1 NA TRBD2 TRBV28 TGTGCCAGCAGTCCCAACACCGGGACTAGCGGGAGGGACAATGAGCAGTTCTTC CASSPNTGTSGRDNEQFF
TRBJ2-7 many TRBD1 TRBV19 TGTGCCAGTGGTAGGGGGCGCGACGAGCAGTACTTC CASGRGRDEQYF
TRBJ2-7 NA NA TRBV7-3 TGTGCCAGCAGCTTAACGAGGGGAGACGAGCAGTACTTC CASSLTRGDEQYF
TRBJ2-2 NA TRBD1 TRBV19 TGTGCCAGCCGGGACAGCCCGAACACCGGGGAGCTGTTTTTT CASRDSPNTGELFF
TRBJ1-2 NA NA TRBV7-2 TGTGCCAGCAGCTTAGGGGCAGCAACTAACTATGGCTACACCTTC CASSLGAATNYGYTF
TRBJ2-1 NA NA TRBV28 TGTGCCAGCTACCCGGGGGCGGGAGTAGGGAATGAGCAGTTCTTC CASYPGAGVGNEQFF
TRBJ2-7 many NA TRBV5-6 TGTGCCAGCAGCTTGGGAAGGGGGTTCGTCTCCTACGAGCAGTACTTC CASSLGRGFVSYEQYF
TRBJ2-3 NA NA TRBV6-4 TGTGCCAGCAGTGAGAGTGGCGGGGGCACAGATACGCAGTATTTT CASSESGGGTDTQYF
TRBJ1-2 NA NA TRBV5-1 TGCGCCAGCAGGCCCGGGACCCTGGCTGGCTATGGCTACACCTTC CASRPGTLAGYGYTF
TRBJ1-1 NA NA TRBV15 TGTGCCACCAGCATAGTCGGGAACACTGAAGCTTTCTTT CATSIVGNTEAFF
TRBJ1-2 NA NA TRBV4-3 TGCGCCAGCAGCCCCCAGGGTGGGAGGGCCGCTGTGAGGGGCTACACCTTC CASSPQGGRAAVRGYTF
TRBJ2-7 NA TRBD2 TRBV19 TGTGCCAGTAGTCTCCCCGGGAGGCCCCACGAGCAGTACTTC CASSLPGRPHEQYF
TRBJ2-2 NA NA TRBV7-2 TGTGCCAGCAGCTCCACAGGGTTGAACACCGGGGAGCTGTTTTTT CASSSTGLNTGELFF
TRBJ2-3 once NA TRBV11-2 TGTGCCAGCAGCTTGCTCGGGGGAAGCACAGATACGCAGTATTTT CASSLLGGSTDTQYF
TRBJ2-2 NA NA TRBV19 TGTGCCAGTAGTATATCCTTAGGGGCATCGAACACCGGGGAGCTGTTTTTT CASSISLGASNTGELFF
TRBJ1-5 NA NA TRBV2 TGTGCCAGCAGTGTGGGCCCGGGGGACCTCTGGGAGCCCCAGCATTTT CASSVGPGDLWEPQHF
TRBJ2-2 NA TRBD1 TRBV7-8 TGTGCCAGCAGCTCGAATCCGGGACAGGGGATTGCCGGGGAGCTGTTTTTT CASSSNPGQGIAGELFF
TRBJ1-4 NA NA TRBV7-2 TGTGCCAGCAGCTTAGTTGGGCAGGGCGGTGGTGATGAAAAACTGTTTTTT CASSLVGQGGGDEKLFF
TRBJ1-3 NA NA TRBV28 TGTGCCAGCAGTTTACCCAGGGTCTCTGGAAACACCATATATTTT CASSLPRVSGNTIYF
TRBJ2-7 NA TRBD1 TRBV6-1 TGTGCCAGCAGTGAAGACCAGGGGGCCTACTACGAGCAGTACTTC CASSEDQGAYYEQYF
TRBJ2-1 once NA TRBV27 TGTGCCAGCAGTCCTGCCCTAGCTGTTTACTACAATGAGCAGTTCTTC CASSPALAVYYNEQFF
TRBJ2-2 NA TRBD1 TRBV30 TGTGCAGGACAGGGGACCGGGGAGCTGTTTTTT CAGQGTGELFF
TRBJ1-1 NA TRBD1 TRBV5-1 TGCGCCAGCAGCTTGGGGCTTGGACAGGGGGGTACTGAAGCTTTCTTT CASSLGLGQGGTEAFF
TRBJ1-5 NA NA TRBV11-3 TGTGCCAGCAGCTTAGATCTTAAGCCCGGTCGCAATCAGCCCCAGCATTTT CASSLDLKPGRNQPQHF
TRBJ2-1 NA TRBD2 TRBV7-9 TGTGCCAGCAGCTCCGATTGGTCAACTAGCGGGAGGGTCGATGAGCAGTTCTTC CASSSDWSTSGRVDEQFF
TRBJ2-3 NA TRBD2 TRBV29-1 TGCAGCGTGCAGACTAGCGGGACAGATACGCAGTATTTT CSVQTSGTDTQYF
TRBJ1-4 NA NA TRBV2 TGTGCCAGCAGTGAAGAGGTGGGGTCAACTAATGAAAAACTGTTTTTT CASSEEVGSTNEKLFF
TRBJ2-7 NA NA TRBV5-1 TGCGCCAGCAGCTTGCCCGACACGTCCGTCTCTGGGGGGCAGTACTTC CASSLPDTSVSGGQYF
TRBJ2-3 NA TRBD2 TRBV5-1 TGCGCCAGCAGCTTGGGGGGACTAGCGGGAGTAGATACGCAGTATTTT CASSLGGLAGVDTQYF
TRBJ2-2 once NA TRBV28 TGTGCCAGCAGTTCCGCGGGACTGGGAGCCGGGGAGCTGTTTTTT CASSSAGLGAGELFF
TRBJ2-1 once NA TRBV29-1 TGCAGCGTTGAAGATACGGGGGAGAGCTCCTACAATGAGCAGTTCTTC CSVEDTGESSYNEQFF
TRBJ2-2 NA NA TRBV7-2 TGTGCCAGCAGCTCCCCGCTCCTAGCGAACACCGGGGAGCTGTTTTTT CASSSPLLANTGELFF
TRBJ2-4 NA NA TRBV4-3 TGCGCCAGCAGCCAAGACGTTAGCACGGACAGTGGGGACATTCAGTACTTC CASSQDVSTDSGDIQYF
TRBJ2-1 NA TRBD2 TRBV4-2 TGTGCCAGCAGCCAAGGGGACTACGAAAATGAGCAGTTCTTC CASSQGDYENEQFF
TRBJ1-4 many NA TRBV4-3 TGCGCCAGCAGCCACGGGAGAGTGGGGTTAGGGGAAAAACTGTTTTTT CASSHGRVGLGEKLFF
TRBJ2-2 once NA TRBV6-5 TGTGCCAGCAGTTTCGGACAGAACGGGGAGCTGTTTTTT CASSFGQNGELFF
TRBJ1-5 few NA TRBV5-1 TGCGCCAGCAGCTTGGACATCAATCAGCCCCAGCATTTT CASSLDINQPQHF
TRBJ2-2 NA TRBD2 TRBV7-9 TGTGCCAGCAGCTTGGTGGGACTAGCGGGGAGGCGGAACACCGGGGAGCTGTTTTTT CASSLVGLAGRRNTGELFF
TRBJ2-7 NA TRBD1 TRBV28 TGTGCCAGCAGATCAAACCCGGGACAGGGGGGCGGCGAGCAGTACTTC CASRSNPGQGGGEQYF
TRBJ2-3 NA NA TRBV30 TGTGCCTGGAGTGAGGGGACTAGCACAGATACGCAGTATTTT CAWSEGTSTDTQYF
TRBJ2-1 few TRBD1 TRBV5-6 TGTGCCAGCAGCTCGGGACAGTGGGGAGATGAGCAGTTCTTC CASSSGQWGDEQFF
TRBJ2-7 once NA TRBV19 TGTGCCAGTAGTATGGGGCCGCTTTACGAGCAGTACTTC CASSMGPLYEQYF
TRBJ2-1 NA NA TRBV4-2 TGTGCCAGCAGCCAAGAGAGACGGGGGAGCTCCTACAATGAGCAGTTCTTC CASSQERRGSSYNEQFF
TRBJ2-5 NA TRBD2 TRBV19 TGTGCCAGTAGTATTAGCGGGCAAGAGACCCAGTACTTC CASSISGQETQYF
TRBJ1-5 NA NA TRBV2 TGTGCCAGCTCAATTTGGACAGTAGGTCAGCCCCAGCATTTT CASSIWTVGQPQHF